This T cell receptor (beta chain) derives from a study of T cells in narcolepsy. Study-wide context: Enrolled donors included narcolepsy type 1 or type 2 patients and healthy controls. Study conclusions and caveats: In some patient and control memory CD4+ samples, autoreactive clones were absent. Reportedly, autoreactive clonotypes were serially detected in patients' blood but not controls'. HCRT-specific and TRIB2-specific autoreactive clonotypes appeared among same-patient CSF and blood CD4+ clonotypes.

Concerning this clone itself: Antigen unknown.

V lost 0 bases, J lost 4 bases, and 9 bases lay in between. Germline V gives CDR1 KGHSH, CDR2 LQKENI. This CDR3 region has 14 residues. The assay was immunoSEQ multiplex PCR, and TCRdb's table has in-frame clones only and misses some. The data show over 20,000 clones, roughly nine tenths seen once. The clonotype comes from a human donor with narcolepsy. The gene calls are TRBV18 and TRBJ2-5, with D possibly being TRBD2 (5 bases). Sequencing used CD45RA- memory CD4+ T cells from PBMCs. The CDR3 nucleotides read TGTGCCAGCTCACCACCGACTACCCTAGAGACCCAGTACTTC. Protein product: CASSPPTTLETQYF.